This T cell receptor (beta chain) is drawn from a study of blood T cell repertoires in COVID-19 (dated by TCRdb to the early 2020s). Describing the broader study: Samples from collaborators originated in the United States, Italy and Spain and spanned both the acute and convalescent phases of COVID-19. The samples were drawn from the first 160 participants of the ongoing ImmuneRACE study and from roughly 1,300 subjects provided by 6 global collaborators. The repertoires were released in a freely available public database meant as a resource for research on the immune response to SARS-CoV-2. A de-identified subject ID, COVID-19 status, age in years and sex were almost always included in the sample metadata. The material from the prospective study consisted of cDNA or gDNA derived from T cells, B-cell-depleted T cells, or PBMCs. Where HLA class I and class II types were available, the types were taken from metadata supplied by the sample provider, not from assay-based typing. Deeply sampled blood TCRbeta repertoires from subjects exposed to, actively infected with, or recovered from COVID-19 were included in the dataset.

The study at large found these results: The quantity of clinical and demographic metadata differed by source and by participant and was supplied without curation.

Participants in the prospective study were aged about 18 to 89 years, lived in about two dozen United States geographic areas, and enrolled through a virtual design. In the prospective study, participants were assigned to cohorts based on the clinical history participants reported in a screening survey and a study questionnaire. Exposed participants had been in contact, within 2 weeks of entering the study, with a person who had a PCR-confirmed or clinician-diagnosed case of COVID-19. In the prospective study, whole blood, serum and a nasopharyngeal or oropharyngeal swab were collected from each participant by mobile phlebotomists. Over an approximately 2-month period, participants in the prospective study had the option of providing additional blood draws and questionnaires. Before DNA extraction, prospective study blood samples were shipped either frozen or at room temperature. TCRbeta CDR3 regions were amplified from genomic DNA using the immunoSEQ Assay, a bias-controlled multiplex PCR. The study's own analysis went as follows. The number of nucleated cells in each sample was estimated by amplification of reference gene primers within the assay. To quantify the absolute abundance of each unique TCRbeta CDR3 rearrangement, sequence reads were collapsed and filtered. Productive Simpson clonality was computed per sample as the square root of Simpson's diversity index over productive rearrangements. TCRdb obtained this table from immuneACCESS and retained in-frame rearrangements with V and J assigned. These tables miss some clones; where compared with another copy, unresolved V genes account for less than half of the shortfall, and the remainder is unexplained. V and J calls and clone size are copied from that table; D and trimming were computed from the DNA. The sample data list hundreds of thousands of clones, and roughly four fifths of these were observed just once. The top ten hold approximately 5% of the sample.

On this clone: Its antigen remains unidentified. The record has no base qualities; no much larger clone is one base away.

The sample comprised PBMCs or T cells enriched from blood (not recorded which). This TCR was recovered from a man aged 35-49 years who had been exposed to COVID-19.

The DNA is TGTGCCAGCAATAGAGGGGGCTGTCGGAGATCTTACGAGCAGTACTTC. The encoded protein is CASNRGGCRRSYEQYF. Here the chain combines TRBV6-4 and TRBJ2-7; 7 middle bases align to TRBD1. The CDR3 covers 16 residues, taking in both the cysteine and the phenylalanine. Left in the record is the CDR3 DNA by itself, 48 bases read in frame from the first base. CDR1 and CDR2 (MRHNA, SNTAGT) derive from the germline V gene. V has 7 bases trimmed and J has 4 bases trimmed; junction bases matching no gene number 16.